This TCR beta chain was obtained from a study of blood T cell repertoires in COVID-19. Background on the study: PBMCs, B-cell-depleted T cells, or T cells were the source of the cDNA or gDNA that made up the material.

Germline assignment: CDR1 MNHEY and CDR2 SVGAGI. This CDR3 comprises 15 residues. The ends were cut back, 6 bases at V and 2 bases at J, with 17 bases in the middle. The Seattle patients joined while their infection was active and were tracked longitudinally afterward. Original data processing: Estimation of nucleated cell counts was performed using reference gene primer amplification. Assay used: immunoSEQ multiplex PCR; TCRdb lists only in-frame clones, some missing. V and J calls and clone size follow that table, whereas D and trimming were derived from the DNA. Of 250,000 to 300,000 clones listed, around nine tenths were seen once; the top ten hold 10% to 13%.

The source material was peripheral blood. The sequence derives from a woman aged 70-85 years with COVID-19, enrolled during active disease. The V and J genes are TRBV6-5 and TRBJ2-7; D might be TRBD1 (5 bases). The CDR3 loop is CASSPSVLGAYEQYF. The CDR3 region has the DNA TGTGCCAGCAGCCCCTCCGTCCTAGGGGCCTACGAGCAGTACTTC.